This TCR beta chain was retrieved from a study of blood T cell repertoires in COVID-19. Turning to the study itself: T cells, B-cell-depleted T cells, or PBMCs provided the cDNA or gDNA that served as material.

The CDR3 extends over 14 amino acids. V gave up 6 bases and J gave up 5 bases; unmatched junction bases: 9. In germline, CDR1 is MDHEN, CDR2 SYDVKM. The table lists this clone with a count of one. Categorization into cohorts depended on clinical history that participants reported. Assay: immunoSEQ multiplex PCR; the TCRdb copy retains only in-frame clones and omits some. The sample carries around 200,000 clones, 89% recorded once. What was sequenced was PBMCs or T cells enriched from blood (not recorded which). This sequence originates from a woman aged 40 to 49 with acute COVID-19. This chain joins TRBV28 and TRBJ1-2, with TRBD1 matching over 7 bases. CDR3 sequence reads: CASSSPGGRYGYTF. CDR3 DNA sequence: TGTGCCAGCAGCTCCCCAGGGGGGAGGTATGGCTACACCTTC.